These 3 T cell receptor beta chains were sequenced from one sample in a study of OX40 agonist ivuxolimab in advanced cancers. The repertoire was sequenced with immunoSEQ multiplex PCR; TCRdb's copy has only in-frame clones and lacks some. This table has tens of thousands of clones, over 60% appearing once. The source was CD4+ or CD8+ T cells sorted from blood, collected in a trial of the OX40 agonist ivuxolimab. The receptors were gathered from an adult with an advanced solid tumor such as melanoma, head and neck, liver or kidney cancer.

The chain employs TRBV11-3 and TRBJ1-1, with unresolved D. Germline lookup yields CDR1 SGHNT and CDR2 YENEEA. The CDR3 is made up of 13 amino acids. The V and J ends lost 3 bases and 5 bases respectively, with 10 bases between them. CDR3 in amino acids: CASSFGRRTEAFF. The DNA for the CDR3 is TGTGCCAGCAGCTTCGGGCGACGGACTGAAGCTTTCTTT.

The chain carries TRBV4-2 and TRBJ2-3; 9 bases fit TRBD2. V lost 5 bases and J lost 4; bases outside the gene matches: 4. Germline CDR1 is LGHNA and CDR2 is YNFKEQ. This CDR3 region has 14 residues. CDR3 in DNA: TGTGCCAGCAGCTTGGCTAGCGGGGCAGATACGCAGTATTTT. Amino acids: CASSLASGADTQYF.

The rearrangement links TRBV30 to TRBJ2-5; 7 bases agree with TRBD2. Unmatched junction bases numbered 5, after V lost 2 bases and J lost 8 bases. Germline assignment: CDR1 GTSNPN and CDR2 SVGIG (reference sequence). This CDR3 has 12 amino acids. CDR3 residues: CAWSPPGGTQYF. The CDR3 coding sequence is TGTGCCTGGAGTCCCCCGGGGGGAACCCAGTACTTC.